Sequencing of this T cell receptor beta chain was carried out in a study of T cell responses to AZD1222 COVID-19 vaccine. General study findings and limits: At study baseline, merely roughly 6 AZD1222 recipients were seropositive.

TCRdb keeps only in-frame clones here, not all; method: immunoSEQ multiplex PCR. The profile shows under 150,000 clones, 80% to 90% of them singletons. To note about this clone: Its antigen is undetermined.

The material was peripheral blood, obtained on day 0 of MenACWY control vaccination. The clonotype was recovered from an adult in good health.

CDR3: CASSSLLAPETQYF. The CDR3 coding sequence is TGTGCCAGTAGTAGCCTTCTAGCCCCAGAGACCCAGTACTTC. V gene TRBV19 combines with J gene TRBJ2-5, with D possibly TRBD2 on 5 matching bases. There are 14 residues in the CDR3. Trimming left V 4 bases short and J 4 bases short, with 13 bases between. Germline V lookup: CDR1 LNHDA, CDR2 SQIVND (reference sequence).